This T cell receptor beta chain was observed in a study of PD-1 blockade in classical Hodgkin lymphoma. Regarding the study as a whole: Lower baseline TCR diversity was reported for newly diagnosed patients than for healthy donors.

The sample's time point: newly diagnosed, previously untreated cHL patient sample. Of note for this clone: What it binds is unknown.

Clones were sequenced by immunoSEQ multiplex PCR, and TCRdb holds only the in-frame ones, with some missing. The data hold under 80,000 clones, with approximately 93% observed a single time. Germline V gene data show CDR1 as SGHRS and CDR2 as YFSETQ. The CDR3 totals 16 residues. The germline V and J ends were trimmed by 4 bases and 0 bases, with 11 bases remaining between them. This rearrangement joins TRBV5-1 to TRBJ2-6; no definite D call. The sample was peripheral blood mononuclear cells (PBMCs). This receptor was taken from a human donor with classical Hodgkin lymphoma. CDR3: CASSGSPSSGANVLTF. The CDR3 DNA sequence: TGCGCCAGCAGCGGATCACCGTCCTCTGGGGCCAACGTCCTGACTTTC.